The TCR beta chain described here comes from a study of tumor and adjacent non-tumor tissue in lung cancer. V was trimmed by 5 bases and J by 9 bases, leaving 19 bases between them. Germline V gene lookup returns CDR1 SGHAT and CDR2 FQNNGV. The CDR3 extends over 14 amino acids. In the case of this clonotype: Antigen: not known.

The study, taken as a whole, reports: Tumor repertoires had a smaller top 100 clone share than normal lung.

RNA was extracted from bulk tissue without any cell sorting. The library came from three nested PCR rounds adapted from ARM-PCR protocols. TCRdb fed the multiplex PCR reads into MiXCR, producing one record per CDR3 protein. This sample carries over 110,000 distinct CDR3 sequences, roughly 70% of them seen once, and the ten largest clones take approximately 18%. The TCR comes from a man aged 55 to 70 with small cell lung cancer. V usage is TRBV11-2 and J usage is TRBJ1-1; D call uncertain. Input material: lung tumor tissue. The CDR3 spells CASSTRTMDPKAFF. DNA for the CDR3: TGTGCCAGCAGCACAAGGACCATGGACCCTAAAGCTTTCTTT. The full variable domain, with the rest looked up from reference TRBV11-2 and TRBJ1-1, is EAGVAQSPRYKIIEKRQSVAFWCNPISGHATLYWYQQILGQGPKLLIQFQNNGVVDDSQLPKDRFSAERLKGVDSTLKIQPAKLEDSAVYLCASSTRTMDPKAFFGQGTRLTVV.